This TCR beta chain appears in the sequencing data of a study of T cells after posttransplantation cyclophosphamide. Study results and limitations: Donor CD8+ memory clones often dominated recipient blood repertoires at later times. Recipient CMV seropositivity and CMV reactivation strongly tracked TRB clonality. Blood and skin or GI T cell repertoires showed limited TRB overlap.

Libraries were prepared by immunoSEQ multiplex PCR; TCRdb keeps only in-frame clonotypes and omits some of them. The table lists around 2,900 clones, 62% of them singletons. Treatment was busulfan-fludarabine conditioning, a marrow graft, and cyclophosphamide on days +3 and +4. Germline CDR1 and CDR2: MNHNY and SVGAGI (reference sequence). Trimming stripped 7 bases from V and 7 bases from J, with 17 bases between. The CDR3 runs to 15 residues. About this clone itself: Its target is not known.

This TCR was recovered from a male patient over 55 who received an allogeneic stem cell transplant from a related donor and was CMV-positive. Some T cells may originate from the graft donor. The source material was PBMCs, sampled 30 days after allogeneic stem cell transplant with posttransplant cyclophosphamide. This chain uses TRBV6-6 with TRBJ1-6; no firm D call. DNA of the CDR3: TGTGCCAGCAAAACGATCAGGTCGGGGAATTCACCCCTCCACTTT. Its translation is CASKTIRSGNSPLHF.